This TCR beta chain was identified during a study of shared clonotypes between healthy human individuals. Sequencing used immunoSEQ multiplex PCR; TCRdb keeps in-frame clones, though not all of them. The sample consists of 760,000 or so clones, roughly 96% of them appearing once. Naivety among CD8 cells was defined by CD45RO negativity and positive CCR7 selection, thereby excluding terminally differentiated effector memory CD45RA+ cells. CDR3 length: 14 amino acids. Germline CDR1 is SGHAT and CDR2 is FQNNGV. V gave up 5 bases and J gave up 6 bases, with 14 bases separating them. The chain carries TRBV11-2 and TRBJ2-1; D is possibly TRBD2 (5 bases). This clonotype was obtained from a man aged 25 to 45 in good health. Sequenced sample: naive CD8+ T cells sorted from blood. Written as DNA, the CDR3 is TGTGCCAGCAGCCCCCCCCTAGCTGTCAATGAGCAGTTCTTC. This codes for CASSPPLAVNEQFF.